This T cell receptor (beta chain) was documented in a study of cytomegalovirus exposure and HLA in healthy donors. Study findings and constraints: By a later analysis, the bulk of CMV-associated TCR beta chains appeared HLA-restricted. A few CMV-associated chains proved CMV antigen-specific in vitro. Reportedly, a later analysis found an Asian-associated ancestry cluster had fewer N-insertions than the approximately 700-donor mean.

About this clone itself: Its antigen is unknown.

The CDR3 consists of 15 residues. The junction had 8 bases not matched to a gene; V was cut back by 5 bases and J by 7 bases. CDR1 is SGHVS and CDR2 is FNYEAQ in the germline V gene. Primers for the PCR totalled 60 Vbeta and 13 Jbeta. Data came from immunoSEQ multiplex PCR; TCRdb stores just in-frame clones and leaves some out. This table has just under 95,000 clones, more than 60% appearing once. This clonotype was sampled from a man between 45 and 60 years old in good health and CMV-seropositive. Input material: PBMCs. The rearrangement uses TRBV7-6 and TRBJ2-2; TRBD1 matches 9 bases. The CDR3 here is CASSPSGTGLGELFF. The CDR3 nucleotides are TGTGCCAGCAGCCCTAGTGGGACAGGGCTCGGGGAGCTGTTTTTT.